What follows are 31 T cell receptor beta chains derived from one specimen sequenced in a study of blood T cell repertoires in COVID-19 (TCRdb year 2020). The library was obtained by the immunoSEQ multiplex PCR assay. Sourced from immuneACCESS, this table was stored by TCRdb with only in-frame sequences that have V and J called. A share of the clones is absent; for the studies checked, an unresolved V gene accounts for under half, and the remainder has no known explanation. This sample gives around 220,000 clones in total; over 80% of them show up just once. The ten largest clones represent around 2% of the sample. The material sequenced was PBMCs or T cells enriched from blood (not recorded which). The receptors stem from a young woman who had recovered from COVID-19.

V and J are TRBV5-5 and TRBJ1-2; D may be TRBD1 (6 bases). Trimming left V 5 bases short and J 4 bases short, with 15 bases between. From germline, CDR1 is SGHKS and CDR2 YYEKEE (reference sequence). The CDR3 extends over 14 amino acids. The CDR3 here is CASRLPGGAYGYTF. The CDR3 DNA reads as TGTGCCAGCAGACTACCCGGGGGGGCCTATGGCTACACCTTC.

The chain joins TRBV10-3 to TRBJ2-7; TRBD1 agrees at 10 bases. There are 14 residues in the CDR3. Germline V gene sequence: CDR1 ENHRY, CDR2 SYGVKD. V lost 6 bases to trimming and J lost 2 bases; unmatched junction nucleotides: 4. Here the CDR3 reads CAIRPGQGTYEQYF. The CDR3 DNA is TGTGCCATCAGACCGGGACAGGGGACCTACGAGCAGTACTTC.

The V call is TRBV28, the J call TRBJ1-3, with unresolved D. This CDR3 is 14 amino acids long. Germline assignment: CDR1 MDHEN and CDR2 SYDVKM. Deletions cut 1 base from V and 3 bases from J, with 7 bases between. The CDR3 sequence is CASSLYGSGNTIYF. CDR3 in DNA: TGTGCCAGCAGTTTATACGGGAGTGGAAACACCATATATTTT.

V usage is TRBV6-5 and J usage is TRBJ2-6; unclear D gene. Trimming took off 0 bases at V and 1 base at J, with 7 bases between the two ends. Germline V CDR1 and CDR2: MNHEY, SVGAGI. The CDR3 is 16 amino acids. The CDR3 nucleotides read TGTGCCAGCAGTTACTCAACCGGGTCTGGGGCCAACGTCCTGACTTTC. This codes for CASSYSTGSGANVLTF.

The V and J genes are TRBV27 and TRBJ2-1; TRBD1 aligns across 7 bases. Germline V CDR1 and CDR2: MNHEY, SMNVEV (reference sequence). The trim removed 4 bases at V and 3 bases at J, leaving 0 bases unmatched. The CDR3 spans 13 residues. The CDR3: CASSWDSYNEQFF. The CDR3 DNA sequence: TGTGCCAGCAGTTGGGACAGCTACAATGAGCAGTTCTTC.

This clone was recorded once. V usage is TRBV20-1 and J usage is TRBJ2-5, with a weak D call TRBD2 (7 bases). The V gene lost 3 bases and the J gene lost 5 bases, with 19 bases spanning the gap. Germline-derived CDR1 and CDR2 are DFQATT and SNEGSKA (reference sequence). CDR3 length equals 15 residues. The CDR3: CSASLGGGPRETQYF. The CDR3 DNA is TGCAGTGCTAGTCTGGGGGGGGGCCCCAGGGAGACCCAGTACTTC.

The rearrangement uses TRBV5-4 and TRBJ2-5, with 8 nucleotides matching TRBD2. This CDR3 is 15 amino acids long. Germline trimming cut 3 bases from V and 5 bases from J; bases unmatched to any gene: 9. CDR1 and CDR2 (germline): SGHNT, YYREEE (reference sequence). The CDR3 coding sequence is TGTGCCAGCAGCTCCACGGGGGGGGCCGGGGAGACCCAGTACTTC. Translation gives CASSSTGGAGETQYF.

The rearrangement links TRBV27 to TRBJ2-4, with 9 bases matching TRBD2. CDR3 length: 16 amino acids. The V gene's germline CDR1 is MNHEY and CDR2 SMNVEV (reference sequence). V was clipped by 7 bases and J by 0 bases; unmatched bases: 7. The DNA of the CDR3 is TGTGCCAGCATCATTAGCGGGGGCCTAGCCAAAAACATTCAGTACTTC. Translation gives CASIISGGLAKNIQYF.

The chain combines TRBV28 with TRBJ1-2; 9 bases match TRBD1. V shed 6 bases and J 4 bases; nucleotides not matched to a gene: 6. CDR3 size: 14 residues. The germline V gene encodes CDR1 MDHEN and CDR2 SYDVKM. CDR3 bases: TGTGCCAGCAGGCGGACAGGGGCCCTCTATGGCTACACCTTC. Residues: CASRRTGALYGYTF.

V gene TRBV11-1 combines with J gene TRBJ2-1; 11 positions match TRBD2. Per the germline V gene, CDR1 is SGHAT and CDR2 is FQDESV (reference sequence). V shed 1 base and J 7 bases; nucleotides not matched to a gene: 6. The CDR3 is made up of 16 amino acids. The CDR3 DNA follows: TGTGCCAGCAGCTTAGACCTAGCGGGGGGCTTAAATGAGCAGTTCTTC. Amino acids: CASSLDLAGGLNEQFF.

The chain employs TRBV5-1 and TRBJ2-2, with D maybe TRBD1 (6 bases). The length of the CDR3 is 15 residues. V was trimmed by 1 base and J by 4 bases, leaving 11 bases between them. In germline, CDR1 is SGHRS, CDR2 YFSETQ. CDR3 amino acids: CASSLLQGGTGELFF. The CDR3 DNA follows: TGCGCCAGCAGCTTGTTACAGGGTGGCACCGGGGAGCTGTTTTTT. Looking up the rest from reference TRBV5-1 and TRBJ2-2 gives the full variable domain: KAGVTQTPRYLIKTRGQQVTLSCSPISGHRSVSWYQQTPGQGLQFLFEYFSETQRNKGNFPGRFSGRQFSNSRSEMNVSTLELGDSALYLCASSLLQGGTGELFFGEGSRLTVL.

This chain links TRBV15 with TRBJ1-1, with D tentatively TRBD1 (6 bases). From germline, CDR1 is LNHNV and CDR2 YYDKDF (reference sequence). Trimming removed 0 bases at V and 8 bases at J, with 10 bases between. The CDR3 totals 13 residues. CDR3 sequence: CATSRDKDREAFF. The CDR3 region has the DNA TGTGCCACCAGCAGAGATAAAGACAGGGAAGCTTTCTTT. The whole variable domain, remainder taken from reference TRBV15 and TRBJ1-1, is DAMVIQNPRYQVTQFGKPVTLSCSQTLNHNVMYWYQQKSSQAPKLLFHYYDKDFNNEADTPDNFQSRRPNTSFCFLDIRSPGLGDTAMYLCATSRDKDREAFFGQGTRLTVV.

The chain joins TRBV10-3 to TRBJ2-7; D is possibly TRBD1 (6 bases). The CDR3 has 13 amino acids. The V and J ends lost 2 bases and 6 bases respectively, with 11 bases between them. Germline-derived CDR1 and CDR2 are ENHRY and SYGVKD. CDR3 nucleotide sequence: TGTGCCATCAGTGAGCGACAGGTATCCGAGCAGTACTTC. It yields the protein CAISERQVSEQYF.

The chain carries TRBV28 and TRBJ1-5; no definite D call. Germline V gene lookup returns CDR1 MDHEN and CDR2 SYDVKM. The germline V and J ends were trimmed by 5 bases and 6 bases, with 11 bases remaining between them. CDR3 length: 13 amino acids. The CDR3 loop is CASSPSPSQPQHF. The CDR3 DNA is TGTGCCAGCAGTCCGTCTCCCTCTCAGCCCCAGCATTTT.

The chain uses TRBV9 and TRBJ2-3; D perhaps matches TRBD2 (7 bases). The CDR3 is made up of 15 amino acids. The germline CDR1 and CDR2 sequences are SGDLS and YYNGEE. Trimming removed 4 bases at V and 6 bases at J, with 18 bases between. The CDR3 DNA is TGTGCCAGCAGCCCCTGGGGCGGGGGCAGGGATACGCAGTATTTT. Its protein is CASSPWGGGRDTQYF.

J is TRBJ2-3 and V is TRBV5-4, with D possibly matching TRBD1 (5 bases). Germline-derived CDR1 and CDR2 are SGHNT and YYREEE (reference sequence). V was trimmed by 0 bases and J by 2 bases, leaving 10 bases between them. CDR3 length: 15 residues. The CDR3 DNA sequence: TGTGCCAGCAGCTTGGACAGGAGCTTCACAGATACGCAGTATTTT. Residues: CASSLDRSFTDTQYF.

This clone has just one count. J is TRBJ2-5 and V is TRBV28, with a weak D call TRBD2 (5 bases). The V gene's germline CDR1 is MDHEN and CDR2 SYDVKM. V was shortened by 5 bases and J by 0 bases, with 10 bases between the two germline ends. The CDR3 consists of 14 residues. The CDR3 DNA sequence: TGTGCCAGCAGTCGTGTCGGGAACCAAGAGACCCAGTACTTC. It is translated as CASSRVGNQETQYF.

V gene TRBV7-9 combines with J gene TRBJ1-2; TRBD1 agrees at 7 bases. J gave up 5 bases and V 4 bases, and 10 bases lay outside the gene matches. CDR1 is SEHNR, CDR2 FQNEAQ, per germline (reference sequence). The length of the CDR3 is 15 residues. CDR3 sequence reads: CASSSPSTRGYGYTF. The CDR3 DNA is TGTGCCAGCAGCTCACCCTCGACCAGGGGGTATGGCTACACCTTC.

The chain carries TRBV7-8 and TRBJ2-3, with D possibly TRBD2 on 5 matching bases. This CDR3 has 15 amino acids. Trimming stripped 2 bases from V and 2 bases from J, with 11 bases between. The germline gives CDR1 SGHVS, CDR2 FQNEAQ. CDR3 loop: CASSLIIGDTDTQYF. CDR3 nucleotides: TGTGCCAGCAGCTTAATAATCGGGGACACAGATACGCAGTATTTT.

The rearrangement links TRBV12-3 or TRBV12-4 to TRBJ2-3; D not certain. V was pared by 2 bases and J by 0 bases, with 3 bases between. The CDR3 sequence is 13 residues long. The CDR3 DNA follows: TGTGCCAGCAGTTTATTAAGCACAGATACGCAGTATTTT. Its translation: CASSLLSTDTQYF.

The rearrangement uses TRBV5-1 and TRBJ2-7, with 11 bases lining up with TRBD2. CDR1 is SGHRS and CDR2 is YFSETQ in the germline V gene. Trimming took 5 bases from V and 0 from J; bases not matched to a gene: 1. The CDR3 spans 14 residues. This CDR3 reads CASSGTSGSYEQYF. For the CDR3, the DNA is TGCGCCAGCAGTGGGACTAGCGGCTCCTACGAGCAGTACTTC. Full variable domain (remainder filled in from reference TRBV5-1 and TRBJ2-7): KAGVTQTPRYLIKTRGQQVTLSCSPISGHRSVSWYQQTPGQGLQFLFEYFSETQRNKGNFPGRFSGRQFSNSRSEMNVSTLELGDSALYLCASSGTSGSYEQYFGPGTRLTVT.

This rearrangement joins TRBV6-2 or TRBV6-3 to TRBJ2-7; D gene unclear. V lost 6 bases and J lost 0, with 12 bases in between. Germline loops: CDR1 MNHEY, CDR2 SVGEGT. This CDR3 region has 14 residues. The CDR3 here is CASSRLRSSYEQYF. The CDR3 bases are TGTGCCAGCAGCCGGCTTCGGAGCTCCTACGAGCAGTACTTC.

V and J are TRBV4-1 and TRBJ2-7; 7 positions match TRBD2. The CDR3 consists of 15 residues. Unmatched junction bases numbered 12, after V lost 4 bases and J lost 6 bases. In germline, CDR1 is MGHRA, CDR2 YSYEKL. CDR3 sequence (DNA): TGCGCCAGCAGCCCTCGGGGGAGGGACTCGGGCGAGCAGTACTTC. Its protein product is CASSPRGRDSGEQYF.

Only one count was recorded for this clone. The chain links TRBV11-2 to TRBJ1-2; D unclear. Germline CDR1 and CDR2: SGHAT and FQNNGV. V lost 1 base, J lost 5 bases, and 8 bases lay in between. The CDR3 contains 13 residues. Here the CDR3 DNA reads TGTGCCAGCAGCTTAGCGGCGGGGTATGGCTACACCTTC. The encoded protein is CASSLAAGYGYTF.

The chain has TRBV2 and TRBJ2-2, with TRBD2 as a possible D gene (5 bases). The V end lost 7 bases, the J end lost 0 bases, and 9 bases lay between the germline ends. The CDR3 sequence is 14 residues long. Germline V CDR1 and CDR2: SNHLY, FYNNEI. The CDR3 reads CASNMGANTGELFF. Here the CDR3 DNA reads TGTGCCAGCAACATGGGAGCGAACACCGGGGAGCTGTTTTTT.

This chain links TRBV11-2 with TRBJ2-7; TRBD2 matches at 9 bases. Unmatched junction bases numbered 1, after V lost 2 bases and J lost 2 bases. CDR1 and CDR2 from the germline V gene are SGHAT and FQNNGV. The CDR3 covers 14 residues. The CDR3 coding sequence is TGTGCCAGCAGCTTACTAGCGGGGACCTACGAGCAGTACTTC. This gives the protein CASSLLAGTYEQYF.

This chain joins TRBV9 and TRBJ1-2, with 7 bases lining up with TRBD1. The CDR3 is 15 amino acids. The trim removed 2 bases at V and 3 bases at J, leaving 7 bases unmatched. Germline V gene lookup returns CDR1 SGDLS and CDR2 YYNGEE. CDR3 region: CASSVSGQGDYGYTF. In nucleotides, the CDR3 is TGTGCCAGCAGCGTGTCCGGGCAGGGGGACTATGGCTACACCTTC.

The chain is built from TRBV7-2 and TRBJ1-2, with D unclear. The CDR3 is 14 residues long. Trimming stripped 1 base from V and 2 bases from J, with 8 bases between. From germline, CDR1 is SGHTA and CDR2 FQGNSA. This CDR3 is CASSLGTENYGYTF. The CDR3 DNA sequence: TGTGCCAGCAGCTTAGGTACGGAGAACTATGGCTACACCTTC.

This chain joins TRBV11-2 and TRBJ1-1; TRBD1 might be the D (5 bases). Trimming removed 5 bases at V and 1 base at J, with 14 bases between. CDR3 length equals 15 residues. Germline V gives CDR1 SGHAT, CDR2 FQNNGV. The CDR3 region is CASSKTLQGNTEAFF. In DNA, the CDR3 is TGTGCCAGCAGCAAAACGTTGCAGGGGAACACTGAAGCTTTCTTT.

This chain connects TRBV28 to TRBJ2-7; 9 bases are shared with TRBD2. The CDR3 is made up of 20 amino acids. V dropped 2 bases and J dropped 4; count of bases not matched to a gene: 21. Germline V gives CDR1 MDHEN, CDR2 SYDVKM. CDR3 DNA: TGTGCCAGCAGTTTAACCCGATCTAGCGGGGTTCAGCCTGTCGGATACGAGCAGTACTTC. It codes for CASSLTRSSGVQPVGYEQYF.

The genes are TRBV5-1 and TRBJ2-7; 12 positions match TRBD1. After removal of 3 bases from V and 7 bases from J, the junction contained 5 bases not matched to a gene. This CDR3 contains 14 residues. Germline V gene data show CDR1 as SGHRS and CDR2 as YFSETQ. The CDR3 reads CASSWGQGADEQYF. In nucleotides, the CDR3 is TGCGCCAGCAGCTGGGGACAGGGGGCAGATGAGCAGTACTTC.